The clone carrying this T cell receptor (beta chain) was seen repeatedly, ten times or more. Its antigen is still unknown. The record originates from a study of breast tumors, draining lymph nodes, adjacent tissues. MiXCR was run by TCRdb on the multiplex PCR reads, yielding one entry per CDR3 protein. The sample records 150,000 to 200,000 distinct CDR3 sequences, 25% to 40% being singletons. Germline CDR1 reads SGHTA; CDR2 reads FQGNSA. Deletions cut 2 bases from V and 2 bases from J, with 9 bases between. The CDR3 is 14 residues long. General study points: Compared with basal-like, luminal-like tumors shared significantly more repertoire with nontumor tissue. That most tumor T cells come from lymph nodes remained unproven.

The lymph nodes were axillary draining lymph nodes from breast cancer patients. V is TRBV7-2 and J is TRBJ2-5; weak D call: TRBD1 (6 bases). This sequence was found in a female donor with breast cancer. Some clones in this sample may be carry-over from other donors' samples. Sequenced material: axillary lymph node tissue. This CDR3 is CASSLQGTQETQYF. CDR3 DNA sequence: TGTGCCAGCAGCTTACAGGGGACACAAGAGACCCAGTACTTC.